This TCR beta chain was identified during a study of healthy donors' naive CD4 and CD8 T cells. Study-level background: A new alpha primer set targeted every functional IMGT alpha variant. Overall study findings and caveats: Chains were not paired, since alpha and beta were sequenced in bulk.

Of note for this clonotype: The antigen is not known.

A linear amplification protocol produced the TCR libraries from around 500 ng of total RNA. Each CDR3 protein is one row after TCRdb ran MiXCR on the reads. The data show approximately 200,000 distinct CDR3 sequences, 65% to 80% seen once. Sorting defined naive CD4+ as CD4+CD8-CD45RO-CD45RA+ and naive CD8+ as CD8+CD4-CD45RA+CD27bright. V was cut by 6 bases and J by 2 bases, with 9 bases left in between. Germline V CDR1 and CDR2: SQVTM, ANQGSEA. The CDR3 consists of 12 residues. The chain combines TRBV29-1 with TRBJ2-3; a weak D match, TRBD2 (6 bases). The sequencing sample was made of naive CD4+ and CD8+ T cells sorted from blood, pooled from several donors. The TCR originated in a pool of human donors in good health; the sample pools cells from several healthy donors. The CDR3 loop is CSVLRDTDTQYF. CDR3 coding DNA: TGCAGCGTGCTGCGGGACACAGATACGCAGTATTTT.